This is a list of T cell receptor beta chains from one sample in a study of OX40 agonist ivuxolimab in advanced cancers. The table came from immunoSEQ multiplex PCR; TCRdb's copy has only in-frame clones and leaves some out. The data show about 110,000 clones, 75% to 95% seen once. The source material was CD4+ or CD8+ T cells sorted from blood, sampled in a trial of the OX40 agonist ivuxolimab. These receptor sequences come from an adult with an advanced solid tumor such as melanoma, head and neck, liver or kidney cancer. Each CDR3 is given with its conserved first and last residue. Fields, in order: D gene, V gene, J gene, clone size, CDR3 protein, CDR3 DNA. A D gene is named only where the DNA matches it firmly. Size is omitted from some rows. Given values are once, few, many or a class for expanded clones.

>TRBD1|TRBV28|TRBJ2-5|-
CASSLYGTDQETQYF
TGTGCCAGCAGTTTATATGGGACAGACCAAGAGACCCAGTACTTC
>TRBD2|TRBV5-8|TRBJ2-1|-
CASSLDLTSGGPSYNEQFF
TGTGCCAGCAGCTTGGATCTTACTAGCGGGGGCCCCTCCTACAATGAGCAGTTCTTC
>-|TRBV4-1|TRBJ2-1|-
CASSRQVNNEQFF
TGCGCCAGCAGTCGACAGGTGAACAATGAGCAGTTCTTC
>TRBD2|TRBV5-4|TRBJ2-1|-
CASSLASGGVYNEQFF
TGTGCCAGCAGCTTGGCTAGCGGGGGGGTTTACAATGAGCAGTTCTTC
>TRBD1|TRBV7-7|TRBJ1-1|-
CASSEPGQHEAFF
TGTGCTAGCAGCGAGCCGGGACAGCATGAAGCTTTCTTT
>TRBD2|TRBV7-2|TRBJ2-7|-
CASSLGGGTVSYEQYF
TGTGCCAGCAGCTTAGGGGGAGGGACGGTGTCCTACGAGCAGTACTTC
>TRBD1|TRBV7-9|TRBJ1-1|-
CASIKQGPTEAFF
TGTGCCAGCATCAAACAGGGGCCCACTGAAGCTTTCTTT
>-|TRBV4-3|TRBJ1-4|-
CASSQDWGSNEKLFF
TGCGCCAGCAGCCAAGACTGGGGTAGCAATGAAAAACTGTTTTTT
>-|TRBV28|TRBJ1-4|few
CASSLPQGREKLFF
TGTGCCAGCAGTTTACCCCAGGGGCGGGAAAAACTGTTTTTT
>-|TRBV12-5|TRBJ1-1|few
CASGLVLGRNTEAFF
TGTGCTAGTGGTTTGGTACTTGGGAGGAACACTGAAGCTTTCTTT
>TRBD2|TRBV5-1|TRBJ2-1|-
CASSLVPSGEYNEQFF
TGCGCCAGCAGCTTGGTTCCTAGCGGGGAGTACAATGAGCAGTTCTTC
>-|TRBV7-2|TRBJ1-2|-
CASSLAHGREGDGYTF
TGTGCCAGCAGCTTAGCGCATGGGAGGGAGGGAGATGGCTACACCTTC
>TRBD1|TRBV7-2|TRBJ2-2|-
CASSFRDRDVGELFF
TGTGCCAGCAGCTTCCGGGACAGGGATGTCGGGGAGCTGTTTTTT
>-|TRBV7-2|TRBJ2-2|-
CASSPPGPYTGELFF
TGTGCCAGCAGCCCACCGGGACCGTACACCGGGGAGCTGTTTTTT
>-|TRBV28|TRBJ1-5|-
CASSLGQYNQPQHF
TGTGCCAGCAGTTTAGGCCAGTACAATCAGCCCCAGCATTTT